A selection of T cell receptor beta chains follows, all from one sample in a study of cytomegalovirus exposure and HLA in healthy donors. Profiling relied on immunoSEQ multiplex PCR, and the TCRdb table lists in-frame clones only, not all of them. Found here are some 140,000 clones, less than 80% of them singletons; the top ten hold 2% to 2.5%. Material: PBMCs. These receptors were taken from a man aged 25 to 40 in good health and CMV-seronegative. Each CDR3 is given with its conserved first and last residue. The D gene is left open where the match is weak. Size values are once, few and many counts, or a class for expanded clones, and some rows have none.

>15|TRBJ2-5|-|TRBV5-4|TRBD1
TGTGCCAGCAGCTTGGAGACAGGGTTTTCGGAGACCCAGTACTTC
CASSLETGFSETQYF
>14|TRBJ1-4|-|TRBV6-1|TRBD1
TGTGCCAGCAGTGACGGACAGGGGCCTGAAAAACTGTTTTTT
CASSDGQGPEKLFF
>15|TRBJ2-5|-|TRBV5-6|-
TGTGCCAGCATGCTTTTACAGGGTGCCGTGGAGACCCAGTACTTC
CASMLLQGAVETQYF
>12|TRBJ2-7|-|TRBV29-1|-
TGCAGCGTTGTCAGGGGATCCTACGAGCAGTACTTC
CSVVRGSYEQYF
>13|TRBJ1-2|-|TRBV7-9|-
TGTGCCAGCAGCTTAGAAACGGACTATGGCTACACCTTC
CASSLETDYGYTF
>14|TRBJ2-5|-|TRBV19|-
TGTGCCAGTACCTCGGGAGGGGGCGGGGAGACCCAGTACTTC
CASTSGGGGETQYF
>15|TRBJ2-4|-|TRBV19|TRBD1
TGTGCCAGTAGTATAGGGACAGGGGGATGGGACATTCAGTACTTC
CASSIGTGGWDIQYF
>15|TRBJ1-2|-|TRBV4-3|-
TGCGCCAGCAGCCAAGGGGTGGGCAGTACTTATGGCTACACCTTC
CASSQGVGSTYGYTF
>13|TRBJ1-2|-|TRBV9|-
TGTGCCAGCAGCGACAGGGTTAGCTATGGCTACACCTTC
CASSDRVSYGYTF
>14|TRBJ1-1|-|TRBV5-1|-
TGCGCCAGCAGCTCTCTCCAAAGTGGAGGTGAAGCTTTCTTT
CASSSLQSGGEAFF
>14|TRBJ2-4|-|TRBV5-8|TRBD1
TGTGCCAGCAGCCAGGGACAGGCAGGGGACATTCAGTACTTC
CASSQGQAGDIQYF
>17|TRBJ2-6|-|TRBV4-2|-
TGTGCCAGCAGCCAAGATGGCCAGGGTGCCGGGGCCAACGTCCTGACTTTC
CASSQDGQGAGANVLTF
>15|TRBJ2-7|-|TRBV4-2|TRBD1
TGTGCCAGCAGCCAGGGACAGGGTCTCTCCTACGAGCAGTACTTC
CASSQGQGLSYEQYF
>16|TRBJ2-2|-|TRBV5-4|TRBD1
TGTGCCAGCAGCCCCGGACAGGGTCGTAGCACCGGGGAGCTGTTTTTT
CASSPGQGRSTGELFF
>14|TRBJ1-5|-|TRBV9|-
TGTGCCAGCAGCGTCGAGGACAGCGAATCGACCCAGCATTTT
CASSVEDSESTQHF
>16|TRBJ1-5|-|TRBV29-1|-
TGCAGCCGCCCCAGGGCAGCTGGTATTAGCAATCAGCCCCAGCATTTT
CSRPRAAGISNQPQHF
>15|TRBJ1-5|-|TRBV11-2|-
TGTGCCAGCAGCTTAGGGGCAATTCGCAATCAGCCCCAGCATTTT
CASSLGAIRNQPQHF
>13|TRBJ1-2|-|TRBV30|TRBD1
TGTGCCTGGAGGGGGACAGGGAAGGAGGGCTACCCCTTC
CAWRGTGKEGYPF
>11|TRBJ2-1|-|TRBV6-6|-
TGTGCCAGCAGTTATGCGGGCGAGCAGTTCTTC
CASSYAGEQFF
>14|TRBJ1-5|-|TRBV30|-
TGTGCCTGGAGCCAAAGGGGGAGCAATCAGCCCCAGCATTTT
CAWSQRGSNQPQHF
>14|TRBJ2-7|few|TRBV2|-
TGTGCCAGCAGTGAATTAGCGGCCCGGATCGAGCAGTACTTC
CASSELAARIEQYF
>13|TRBJ2-5|-|TRBV6-1|-
TGTGCCAGCAGTGCCTCGAGGGTAGAGACCCAGTACTTC
CASSASRVETQYF
>15|TRBJ2-7|-|TRBV4-2|-
TGTGCCAGCAGCCAGCCCAACTCGCTCTCCTACGAGCAGTACTTC
CASSQPNSLSYEQYF
>16|TRBJ2-1|-|TRBV6-1|TRBD2
TGTGCCAGCAGTGAAGATACTAGCGGGGGTTACAATGAGCAGTTCTTC
CASSEDTSGGYNEQFF
>18|TRBJ2-6|-|TRBV6-1|TRBD1
TGTGCCAGCAGTGGCCGGGACAGGGGGCCCTCTGGGGCCAACGTCCTGACTTTC
CASSGRDRGPSGANVLTF
>13|TRBJ1-5|-|TRBV18|-
TGTGCCAGCTCGCTAGACCGCGATCAGCCCCAGCATTTT
CASSLDRDQPQHF
>14|TRBJ1-4|once|TRBV6-5|TRBD1
TGTGCCAGCACCAGACAGGGAACGAATGAAAAACTGTTTTTT
CASTRQGTNEKLFF
>14|TRBJ2-5|-|TRBV7-8|TRBD2
TGTGCCAGCAGCTTAGAGCTAGCGGTTGAGACCCAGTACTTC
CASSLELAVETQYF
>16|TRBJ2-2|-|TRBV7-6|TRBD2
TGTGCCAGCAGCCCTTCCGCGGGGGGGAACACCGGGGAGCTGTTTTTT
CASSPSAGGNTGELFF
>16|TRBJ1-5|-|TRBV28|-
TGTGCCAGCAGTTTAGGGTGGGACACCCTCAATCAGCCCCAGCATTTT
CASSLGWDTLNQPQHF
>17|TRBJ2-3|-|TRBV7-9|TRBD2
TGTGCCAGCAGCCAGAGACTAGCGGGGGGCAGGACAGATACGCAGTATTTT
CASSQRLAGGRTDTQYF
>16|TRBJ1-4|few|TRBV7-8|-
TGTGCCAGCAGCTTATCCCCGACAGGAAGGGACGAAAAACTGTTTTTT
CASSLSPTGRDEKLFF
>17|TRBJ2-6|-|TRBV23-1|TRBD1
TGCGCCAGCTCGCGGACAGGGACCCTCTCTGGGGCCAACGTCCTGACTTTC
CASSRTGTLSGANVLTF
>14|TRBJ2-1|-|TRBV5-1|TRBD2
TGCGCCAGCAGCTTGATGGCGGGGGAAAATGAGCAGTTCTTC
CASSLMAGENEQFF
>17|TRBJ2-7|-|TRBV5-4|TRBD2
TGTGCCAGCAGCCCCCGAAGTGGGGGACTAGAAGGTAACGAGCAGTACTTC
CASSPRSGGLEGNEQYF
>11|TRBJ2-7|-|TRBV28|-
TGTGCCAGCAGGGGCGTAGGCGAGCAGTACTTC
CASRGVGEQYF
>16|TRBJ1-1|-|TRBV7-9|-
TGTGCCAGCACCGCCGTTAGGGGAGGGACGAACACTGAAGCTTTCTTT
CASTAVRGGTNTEAFF
>12|TRBJ2-7|-|TRBV28|-
TGTGCCAGCGAAGGGACTGCGGACGAGCAGTACTTC
CASEGTADEQYF
>16|TRBJ2-3|-|TRBV9|-
TGTGCCAGCAGCGTAGGGGGGGGGCAAGGCACAGATACGCAGTATTTT
CASSVGGGQGTDTQYF
>14|TRBJ2-2|-|TRBV9|-
TGTGCCAGCAGCGTAGGACCCAGGCCCGGGGAGCTGTTTTTT
CASSVGPRPGELFF
>15|TRBJ2-1|-|TRBV6-5|TRBD2
TGTGCCAGCAGTCTAGCGGGGTCCTCCTACAATGAGCAGTTCTTC
CASSLAGSSYNEQFF
>16|TRBJ2-3|-|TRBV6-6|TRBD2
TGTGCCAGCAGTTACTCGGGCGGGGGGGCGAAAGATACGCAGTATTTT
CASSYSGGGAKDTQYF
>16|TRBJ2-2|-|TRBV7-8|-
TGTGCCAGCACCCGTACCCGGGGGGCGGGAACCGGGGAGCTGTTTTTT
CASTRTRGAGTGELFF
>16|TRBJ2-7|-|TRBV7-6|TRBD2
TGTGCCAGCAGCGGTGACGGGACTAGCGGAATCTACGAGCAGTACTTC
CASSGDGTSGIYEQYF
>15|TRBJ2-1|-|TRBV7-8|-
TGTGCCAGCAGCTTAGACTATGGGTCCTACAATGAGCAGTTCTTC
CASSLDYGSYNEQFF
>16|TRBJ1-6|-|TRBV5-1|-
TGCGCCAGCAGCTTGGGGGGTGACAGTTATAATTCACCCCTCCACTTT
CASSLGGDSYNSPLHF
>15|TRBJ1-5|-|TRBV6-1|-
TGTGCCAGCAGTGAAGATTGGGGCTCCCTGGAGCCCCAGCATTTT
CASSEDWGSLEPQHF
>14|TRBJ2-1|few|TRBV7-3|TRBD2
TGTGCCAGCAGCGCGGGGGGTTCCTACAATGAGCAGTTCTTC
CASSAGGSYNEQFF
>15|TRBJ2-7|-|TRBV6-5|-
TGTGCCAGCAGTTATGGGGGGAGTTCCATCGACGAGCAGTACTTC
CASSYGGSSIDEQYF
>14|TRBJ2-7|-|TRBV5-8|TRBD1
TGTGCCAGCAGCTTGGAGGGGACAGCCTACGAGCAGTACTTC
CASSLEGTAYEQYF
>17|TRBJ2-1|once|TRBV4-2|-
TGTGCCAGCAGCCAAGATGCTGGTTATCAGGGAGGCAATGAGCAGTTCTTC
CASSQDAGYQGGNEQFF
>13|TRBJ1-2|few|TRBV5-1|-
TGCGCCAGCAGCTTGGGACAGAGTTATGGCTACACCTTC
CASSLGQSYGYTF
>15|TRBJ2-5|-|TRBV7-9|TRBD1
TGTGCCAGCAGCTTAAGTTTGAGGGGGCGTGAGACCCAGTACTTC
CASSLSLRGRETQYF
>15|TRBJ2-2|-|TRBV19|TRBD2
TGTGCCAGTAGCGATGTAGCGGGTCACACCGGGGAGCTGTTTTTT
CASSDVAGHTGELFF